This T cell receptor beta chain was recovered during a study of identical twins. CDR1 and CDR2 (germline): LNHDA, SQIVND (reference sequence). V shed 11 bases, J shed 3 bases, and the junction held 9 bases outside the gene matches. The CDR3 spans 13 residues. Findings of the study overall: An excess of low generation probability was shown by twin-shared out-of-frame alpha sequences.

Template switching added a universal primer site, and cDNA bore unique molecular identifiers. Using its own MiXCR run on the 5' RACE reads, TCRdb lists one record per CDR3 protein. The table records about 690,000 distinct CDR3 sequences, 21% of them present only once. With respect to this clonotype: Its target is unknown.

All donors comprised healthy Caucasians. This sample was also put to use in a study of T cells expressing NK-cell markers. That study adds: The leading position in the CD3+CD56-NKG2C+ fraction of several donors also went to these clonotypes.

The rearrangement joins TRBV19 to TRBJ1-1; 7 nucleotides align to TRBD1. Source material: PBMCs. The sequence derives from a woman between 18 and 29 years old in good health. In DNA form, the CDR3 reads TGTGCCTCCTTCCGGGACAGAGACACTGAAGCTTTCTTT. Protein: CASFRDRDTEAFF.